This entry lists 3 T cell receptor beta chains sequenced from one sample in a study of T-cell reconstitution after alpha-beta-depleted transplantation in children. TCRbeta library construction was performed incorporating unique molecular identifiers. TCRdb analysed the PCR reads with MiXCR anew, one entry per CDR3 protein. This table holds 200,000 or so distinct CDR3 sequences, about 6% found once. The sequences come from PBMCs, collected before TCRalphabeta/CD19-depleted stem cell transplant. The receptors shown here come from a girl under two years old with combined immunodeficiency, due to receive a stem cell transplant.

At least ten counts were recorded for this clonotype. The chain uses TRBV28 and TRBJ2-5; D possibly corresponds to TRBD1 (6 bases). This CDR3 has 16 amino acids. The germline V and J ends were trimmed by 6 bases and 5 bases, with 22 bases remaining between them. The germline V gene has CDR1 MDHEN and CDR2 SYDVKM. The CDR3 is CASRKVGYREMETQYF. In nucleotides, the CDR3 is TGTGCCAGCAGGAAAGTTGGTTACAGGGAGATGGAGACCCAGTACTTC.

This clonotype was detected ten times or more. The chain uses TRBV5-1 and TRBJ2-1; 8 bases map to TRBD1. The CDR3 is 15 residues long. With V trimmed by 4 bases and J by 0 bases, 3 bases remained unmatched. The germline V gene encodes CDR1 SGHRS and CDR2 YFSETQ. The CDR3 DNA follows: TGCGCCAGCAGCGCCGGACAGGGCTCCTACAATGAGCAGTTCTTC. Its translation: CASSAGQGSYNEQFF.

This chain links TRBV7-9 with TRBJ2-7; D not certain. The CDR3 has 13 residues. Germline-derived CDR1 and CDR2 are SEHNR and FQNEAQ (reference sequence). V dropped 4 bases and J dropped 1 base, with 8 bases sitting between them. Here the CDR3 DNA reads TGTGCCAGCAGCTATGGAGAGTCCTACGAGCAGTACTTC. Protein sequence: CASSYGESYEQYF.